The 28 T cell receptor beta chains given below trace back to one sample, sequenced in a study of Tregs in tolerant kidney transplant recipients. Using immunoSEQ multiplex PCR, the repertoire was profiled, and TCRdb retains in-frame clones only, with some absent. The table includes 200,000 to 300,000 clones, roughly 84% detected once. Sequenced material: CD4+ T cells from blood. These TCRs come from a human donor in good health.

The rearrangement joins TRBV11-2 to TRBJ2-3, with a possible D match to TRBD2 (5 bases). V gave up 4 bases and J gave up 6 bases, with 8 bases separating them. Germline CDR1 and CDR2: SGHAT and FQNNGV. The length of the CDR3 is 12 residues. This CDR3 is CASSSDLDTQYF. In nucleotides, the CDR3 is TGTGCCAGCAGCTCGGACTTGGATACGCAGTATTTT. The variable domain in full, completed from reference TRBV11-2 and TRBJ2-3, reads EAGVAQSPRYKIIEKRQSVAFWCNPISGHATLYWYQQILGQGPKLLIQFQNNGVVDDSQLPKDRFSAERLKGVDSTLKIQPAKLEDSAVYLCASSSDLDTQYFGPGTRLTVL.

As concerns this clone: This sample includes further DNA sequences coding for the same CDR3. The chain combines TRBV6-5 with TRBJ1-1; no definite D call. The V gene lost 2 bases and the J gene lost 1 base, with 5 bases spanning the gap. The CDR3 has 13 amino acids. Germline loops: CDR1 MNHEY, CDR2 SVGAGI. For the CDR3, the DNA is TGTGCCAGCAGTTACATTGGGAACACTGAAGCTTTCTTT. This translates into CASSYIGNTEAFF.

The chain is built from TRBV7-6 and TRBJ2-5; tentatively, D is TRBD1 (5 bases). This CDR3 has 14 amino acids. V gave up 0 bases and J gave up 4 bases, with 9 bases separating them. Germline V gives CDR1 SGHVS, CDR2 FNYEAQ. The CDR3 region has the DNA TGTGCCAGCAGCTTAGCCGGGCAGGGAGAGACCCAGTACTTC. Its protein product is CASSLAGQGETQYF.

This clone appeared a few times. This sequence joins TRBV6-5 and TRBJ2-2; TRBD2 aligns across 8 bases. The CDR3 is 15 residues long. Germline-derived CDR1 and CDR2 are MNHEY and SVGAGI. V was pared by 5 bases and J by 4 bases, with 6 bases of the junction left unmatched. The DNA for the CDR3 is TGTGCCAGCAGTAGCGGGAGAACTCCCACCGGGGAGCTGTTTTTT. Translated, it gives CASSSGRTPTGELFF.

The chain links TRBV29-1 to TRBJ1-2, with 7 bases that match TRBD1. Trimming removed 5 bases from V and 4 bases from J; junction bases left unmatched: 7. The CDR3 covers 13 residues. CDR1 and CDR2 (germline): SQVTM, ANQGSEA. CDR3 bases: TGCAGCGTTAGCCGACAGGGCCTCTATGGCTACACCTTC. It translates to CSVSRQGLYGYTF.

The V gene is TRBV18, the J gene TRBJ1-4; 7 nucleotides line up with TRBD1. Unmatched junction bases numbered 3, after V lost 0 bases and J lost 5 bases. The CDR3 has 15 amino acids. The germline V gene has CDR1 KGHSH and CDR2 LQKENI. Written as DNA, the CDR3 is TGTGCCAGCTCACCACCGGGAGGGGGCAATGAAAAACTGTTTTTT. Translated, it gives CASSPPGGGNEKLFF.

The chain couples TRBV11-2 to TRBJ1-2; D remains unclear. The CDR3 is 15 amino acids. Trimming removed 3 bases from V and 3 bases from J, with 14 bases in between. CDR1 is SGHAT and CDR2 is FQNNGV in the germline V gene. CDR3 amino acids: CASSFSQDAYYGYTF. CDR3 DNA: TGTGCCAGCAGCTTTTCCCAGGATGCTTACTATGGCTACACCTTC.

The CDR3 loop reads CASSLDRDNRDIEEKLFF. The DNA for the CDR3 is TGTGCCAGCAGCTTAGATCGGGACAACCGGGACATCGAAGAAAAACTGTTTTTT. The genes are TRBV11-3 and TRBJ1-4; TRBD1 might be the D (6 bases). The V and J ends lost 0 bases and 8 bases respectively, with 22 bases between them. CDR1 is SGHNT and CDR2 is YENEEA in the germline V gene. CDR3 length equals 18 residues. Supplemented by reference TRBV11-3 and TRBJ1-4, the full variable domain reads EAGVVQSPRYKIIEKKQPVAFWCNPISGHNTLYWYLQNLGQGPELLIRYENEEAVDDSQLPKDRFSAERLKGVDSTLKIQPAELGDSAVYLCASSLDRDNRDIEEKLFFGSGTQLSVL.

The chain is built from TRBV5-5 and TRBJ2-7; no reliable D call. Germline CDR1 and CDR2: SGHKS and YYEKEE (reference sequence). The CDR3 is 11 residues long. The V end lost 0 bases, the J end lost 7 bases, and 5 bases lay between the germline ends. CDR3 sequence reads: CASSLAGEQYF. DNA for the CDR3: TGTGCCAGCAGCTTGGCCGGGGAGCAGTACTTC.

The chain is built from TRBV30 and TRBJ1-2, with TRBD1 identical over 8 bases. Trimming removed 1 base from V and 1 base from J; junction bases left unmatched: 5. The CDR3 spans 15 residues. CDR1 and CDR2 from the germline V gene are GTSNPN and SVGIG (reference sequence). CDR3 amino acids: CAWSGGTGVNYGYTF. The CDR3 coding sequence is TGTGCCTGGAGTGGCGGGACAGGAGTTAACTATGGCTACACCTTC.

V is TRBV5-1 and J is TRBJ2-7; D gene unclear. From germline, CDR1 is SGHRS and CDR2 YFSETQ. This CDR3 spans 15 amino acids. The ends were cut back, 4 bases at V and 6 bases at J, with 20 bases in the middle. As DNA, the CDR3 is TGCGCCAGCAGCCTTTGGACGGAAGTAGGTGGCGAGCAGTACTTC. This codes for CASSLWTEVGGEQYF.

This clone was seen a handful of times. This chain links TRBV5-6 with TRBJ1-5, with 8 bases matching TRBD1. Germline trimming cut 4 bases from V and 0 bases from J; bases unmatched to any gene: 12. The CDR3 is 18 amino acids. Germline CDR1 is SGHDT and CDR2 is YYEEEE. The CDR3 DNA follows: TGTGCCAGCAGCCTCCGACAGGGGAGGGGGTATAGCAATCAGCCCCAGCATTTT. It translates to CASSLRQGRGYSNQPQHF.

J is TRBJ1-1 and V is TRBV5-1; D is possibly TRBD1 (5 bases). Trimming took 0 bases from V and 8 from J, leaving 14 bases between them. This CDR3 region has 14 residues. Germline loops: CDR1 SGHRS, CDR2 YFSETQ. CDR3 in amino acids: CASSLDSSGTEAFF. The CDR3 DNA follows: TGCGCCAGCAGCTTGGATAGTTCAGGGACCGAAGCTTTCTTT.

This clone was picked up a small number of times. The junction differs from germline at one of its ends, possibly a read error. J is TRBJ2-7 and V is TRBV27; TRBD1 aligns across 9 bases. This CDR3 comprises 15 residues. The germline V gene encodes CDR1 MNHEY and CDR2 SMNVEV (reference sequence). DNA of the CDR3: TGTGCCAGCAGCTTATCGGGACAGGGCGCCTACGAGCAGTACTTC. It encodes CASSLSGQGAYEQYF.

The gene calls are TRBV5-1 and TRBJ2-3; D unclear. Germline CDR1 reads SGHRS; CDR2 reads YFSETQ. This CDR3 has 16 residues. V was cut by 2 bases and J by 2 bases, with 15 bases left in between. The CDR3, as DNA: TGCGCCAGCAGCTTAGAGTGGTCTCGGTCCACAGATACGCAGTATTTT. Its protein is CASSLEWSRSTDTQYF.

The chain has TRBV7-9 and TRBJ2-2, with a tentative D call TRBD2 (5 bases). The CDR3 contains 16 residues. CDR1 and CDR2 (germline): SEHNR, FQNEAQ (reference sequence). Trimming cost V 7 bases and J 5 bases, with 20 bases left between them. The CDR3 protein is CASTILLAGGTGELFF. CDR3 nucleotides: TGTGCCAGCACGATATTATTGGCGGGCGGTACCGGGGAGCTGTTTTTT.

The V and J genes are TRBV7-9 and TRBJ1-4; 9 bases are shared with TRBD1. V lost 5 bases, J lost 5 bases, and 6 bases stayed unmatched. Germline V gene sequence: CDR1 SEHNR, CDR2 FQNEAQ (reference sequence). There are 15 residues in the CDR3. The CDR3 DNA reads as TGTGCCAGCAGCCGGGACAGGGCGAGAAATGAAAAACTGTTTTTT. Translated: CASSRDRARNEKLFF.

The chain uses TRBV6-4 and TRBJ1-6; possibly TRBD1 for D (5 bases). Trimming cost V 6 bases and J 10 bases, with 22 bases left between them. Germline V lookup: CDR1 MRHNA, CDR2 SNTAGT. The length of the CDR3 is 16 residues. The CDR3: CASSPVSRRVESPLHF. CDR3 bases: TGTGCCAGCAGCCCCGTTTCCCGCAGGGTCGAGTCACCCCTCCACTTT.

The chain has TRBV7-2 and TRBJ1-2; D possibly corresponds to TRBD1 (6 bases). The V gene's germline CDR1 is SGHTA and CDR2 FQGNSA. The CDR3 loop spans 14 amino acids. The V end lost 3 bases, the J end lost 3 bases, and 11 bases lay between the germline ends. The CDR3 loop is CASSFNNRDYGYTF. CDR3 coding DNA: TGTGCCAGCAGCTTTAACAACAGGGACTATGGCTACACCTTC.

V usage is TRBV21-1 and J usage is TRBJ1-5; the table's D call TRBD1 went unverified against the DNA. TRBV21-1 is a pseudogene locus. This CDR3 is built from 14 residues. CDR3 region: CASSNQSPHQPQHF. CDR3 nucleotides: TGTGCCAGCAGCAACCAGTCCCCCCATCAGCCCCAGCATTTT.

The table lists this clone with a count of one. The chain links TRBV5-1 to TRBJ2-2; D is ambiguous. CDR3 length: 13 residues. Trimming cost V 1 base and J 4 bases, with 5 bases left between them. Germline V gene data show CDR1 as SGHRS and CDR2 as YFSETQ. The CDR3 sequence is CASSLTATGELFF. In DNA, the CDR3 is TGCGCCAGCAGCTTGACAGCCACCGGGGAGCTGTTTTTT.

This clone was seen just once. The chain has TRBV5-6 and TRBJ2-2; TRBD2 is a possible D gene (5 bases). This CDR3 comprises 16 residues. V was clipped by 4 bases and J by 3 bases, with 16 bases between them. The germline CDR1 and CDR2 sequences are SGHDT and YYEEEE. This chain's CDR3 is CASSAGIVRDTGELFF. The CDR3 nucleotides read TGTGCCAGCAGCGCCGGGATCGTCCGGGACACCGGGGAGCTGTTTTTT.

V gene TRBV5-1 combines with J gene TRBJ2-3; D perhaps matches TRBD1 (5 bases). V shed 0 bases and J shed 2 bases, with 10 bases lying between them. CDR1 and CDR2 from the germline V gene are SGHRS and YFSETQ. This CDR3 spans 15 amino acids. The CDR3 nucleotides read TGCGCCAGCAGCTTGGGATTGACAGACACAGATACGCAGTATTTT. The encoded protein is CASSLGLTDTDTQYF.

This chain links TRBV7-9 with TRBJ1-2; D gene ambiguous. The CDR3 has 14 residues. The germline CDR1 and CDR2 sequences are SEHNR and FQNEAQ (reference sequence). Trimming removed 1 base from V and 2 bases from J, with 8 bases in between. CDR3 DNA: TGTGCCAGCAGCTTAGAAACCCCCAACTATGGCTACACCTTC. Its protein product is CASSLETPNYGYTF.

The rearrangement links TRBV7-8 to TRBJ2-5; TRBD2 matches at 11 bases. CDR3 length equals 13 residues. With V trimmed by 4 bases and J by 5 bases, 0 bases remained unmatched. The germline V gene encodes CDR1 SGHVS and CDR2 FQNEAQ. Written as DNA, the CDR3 is TGTGCCAGCAGCTCTAGCGGGAGGGAGACCCAGTACTTC. Protein product: CASSSSGRETQYF.

CDR3 sequence: CATSKEISTDTQYF. The DNA of the CDR3 is TGTGCCACCAGCAAGGAAATCAGCACAGATACGCAGTATTTT. The rearrangement joins TRBV15 to TRBJ2-3; D is uncertain. This CDR3 is built from 14 residues. CDR1 is LNHNV and CDR2 is YYDKDF in the germline V gene (reference sequence). Trimming pared 4 bases from V and 0 bases from J, leaving 8 bases between.

This sequence joins TRBV21-1 and TRBJ2-7; the table assigns TRBD2, which was not confirmed against the DNA. TRBV21-1 is labeled a pseudogene. The CDR3 spans 15 residues. The CDR3 nucleotides read TGTGCCAGCAGCAAAGTCGAGGTAGGAGGCTACGAGCAGTACTTC. It is translated as CASSKVEVGGYEQYF.

The chain combines TRBV6-5 with TRBJ1-2; tentatively, D is TRBD1 (6 bases). The ends were cut back, 6 bases at V and 3 bases at J, with 14 bases in the middle. Germline V gene lookup returns CDR1 MNHEY and CDR2 SVGAGI. The CDR3 spans 14 residues. The CDR3 DNA is TGTGCCAGCAGAAGACGGACAGCAGACTATGGCTACACCTTC. It encodes CASRRRTADYGYTF.